Listed here is a single T cell receptor (beta chain). The CDR3 runs to 13 residues. From germline, CDR1 is SGDLS and CDR2 YYNGEE. Trimming pared 3 bases from V and 4 bases from J, leaving 11 bases between. The entry originates in a study of response to subunit inactivated influenza vaccine. Each CDR3 protein gets one entry after TCRdb re-called the RT-PCR reads with MiXCR. Among a few hundred thousand distinct CDR3 sequences listed, approximately 11% were seen once. This sample was also put to use in a study of T cells expressing NK-cell markers. That investigation notes: 5'RACE template switching with UMIs generated TCR beta cDNA. All TCR beta repertoires analysed originated from sorted CD3+CD56+NKG2C+, CD3+CD56+NKG2C- and CD3+CD56-NKG2C+ T cells. Eight donors were sequenced, seven testing HCMV-seropositive and one testing seronegative. In about six donors, dominant CD3+CD56+NKG2C+ clones formed 1.0-7.0% of CD8+ cells. Evidence did not settle whether expanded NKG2C+ T cell clones targeted HCMV.

The sequence derives from a man in his fifties or sixties who received an inactivated influenza vaccine. The rearrangement links TRBV9 to TRBJ2-7; D is uncertain. The specimen was PBMCs from blood, collected on the day of vaccination. Here the CDR3 reads CASSAPTTYEQYF. The CDR3 DNA is TGTGCCAGCAGCGCCCCTACAACTTACGAGCAGTACTTC.